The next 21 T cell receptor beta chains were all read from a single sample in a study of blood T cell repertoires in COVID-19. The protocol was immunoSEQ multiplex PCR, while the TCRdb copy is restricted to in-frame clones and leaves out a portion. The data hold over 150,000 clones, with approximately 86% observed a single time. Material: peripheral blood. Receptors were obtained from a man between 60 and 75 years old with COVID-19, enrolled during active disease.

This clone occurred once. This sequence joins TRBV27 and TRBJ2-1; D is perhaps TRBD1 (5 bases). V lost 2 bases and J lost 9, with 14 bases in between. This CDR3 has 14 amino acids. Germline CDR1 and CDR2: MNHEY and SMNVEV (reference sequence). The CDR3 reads CASSLETVSGEQFF. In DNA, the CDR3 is TGTGCCAGCAGTTTAGAGACAGTTTCGGGTGAGCAGTTCTTC.

In nucleotides, the CDR3 is TGTGCCAGCTCAGATGAGGGTCGCGGGAACACTGAAGCTTTCTTT. Its protein product is CASSDEGRGNTEAFF. The gene calls are TRBV18 and TRBJ1-1; D is undetermined. Germline-derived CDR1 and CDR2 are KGHSH and LQKENI. The ends were cut back, 5 bases at V and 1 base at J, with 14 bases in the middle. The CDR3 loop spans 15 amino acids.

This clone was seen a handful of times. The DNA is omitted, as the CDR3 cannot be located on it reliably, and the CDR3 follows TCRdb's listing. This chain's CDR3 is CASSLVASGSWDVSFF. The rearrangement uses TRBV5-5 and TRBJ1-1. A total of 16 residues make up the CDR3, ends included. Germline CDR1 SGHKS, CDR2 YYEKEE (reference sequence).

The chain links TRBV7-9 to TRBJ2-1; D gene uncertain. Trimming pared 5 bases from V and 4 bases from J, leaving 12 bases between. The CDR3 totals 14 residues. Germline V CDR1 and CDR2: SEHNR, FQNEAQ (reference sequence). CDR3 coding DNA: TGTGCCAGCAGCCGCGTGGCGGCATACAATGAGCAGTTCTTC. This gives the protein CASSRVAAYNEQFF.

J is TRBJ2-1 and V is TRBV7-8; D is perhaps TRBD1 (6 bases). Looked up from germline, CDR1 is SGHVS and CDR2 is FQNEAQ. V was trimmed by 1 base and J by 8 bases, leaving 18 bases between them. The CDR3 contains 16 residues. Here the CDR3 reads CASSLVGGQLPDEQFF. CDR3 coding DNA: TGTGCCAGCAGCTTAGTAGGCGGACAGCTACCCGATGAGCAGTTCTTC.

This chain's CDR3 is CASSRLQGEVGQPQHF. In nucleotides, the CDR3 is TGTGCCAGCAGTAGACTACAGGGGGAAGTAGGTCAGCCCCAGCATTTT. The rearrangement uses TRBV27 and TRBJ1-5; 8 nucleotides align to TRBD1. Germline V gene lookup returns CDR1 MNHEY and CDR2 SMNVEV (reference sequence). The junction had 12 bases not matched to a gene; V was cut back by 5 bases and J by 6 bases. The CDR3 length is 16 residues.

The CDR3 DNA reads TGCAGTGCGACACCTGCCTACGAGCAGTACTTC. This codes for CSATPAYEQYF. V gene TRBV20-1 combines with J gene TRBJ2-7; D gene unclear. Trimming shortened V by 6 bases and J by 2 bases, and 8 bases separated the two germline ends. Germline V gene data show CDR1 as DFQATT and CDR2 as SNEGSKA (reference sequence). The CDR3 has 11 amino acids.

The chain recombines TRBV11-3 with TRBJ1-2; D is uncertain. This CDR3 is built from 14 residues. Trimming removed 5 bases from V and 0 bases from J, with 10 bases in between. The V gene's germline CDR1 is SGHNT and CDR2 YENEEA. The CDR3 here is CASSQPPANYGYTF. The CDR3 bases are TGTGCCAGCAGCCAACCACCAGCTAACTATGGCTACACCTTC.

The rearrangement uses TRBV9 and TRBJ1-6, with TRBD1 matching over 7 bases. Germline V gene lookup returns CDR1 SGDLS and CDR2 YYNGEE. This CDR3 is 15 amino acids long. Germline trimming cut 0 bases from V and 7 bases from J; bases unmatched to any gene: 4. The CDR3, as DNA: TGTGCCAGCAGCGTAGGGACAGGTGGAAATTCACCCCTCCACTTT. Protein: CASSVGTGGNSPLHF.

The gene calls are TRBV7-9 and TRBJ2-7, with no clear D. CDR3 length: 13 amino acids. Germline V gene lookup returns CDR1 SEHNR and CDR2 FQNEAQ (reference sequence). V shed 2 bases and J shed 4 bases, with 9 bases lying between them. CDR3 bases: TGTGCCAGCAGCTTATACCTCGGGTACGAGCAGTACTTC. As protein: CASSLYLGYEQYF.

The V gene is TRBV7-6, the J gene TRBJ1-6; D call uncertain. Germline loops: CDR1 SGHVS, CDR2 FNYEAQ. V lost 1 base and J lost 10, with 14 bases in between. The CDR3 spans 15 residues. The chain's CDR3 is CASSLVSGMGSPLHF. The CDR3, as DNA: TGTGCCAGCAGCTTAGTTTCGGGGATGGGGTCACCCCTCCACTTT.

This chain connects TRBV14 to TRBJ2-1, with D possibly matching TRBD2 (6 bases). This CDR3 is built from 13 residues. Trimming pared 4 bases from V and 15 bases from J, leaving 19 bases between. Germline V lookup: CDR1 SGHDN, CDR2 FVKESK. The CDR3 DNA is TGTGCCAGCAGCCCCAATGGGGGAGGCTCCGCGTTCTTC. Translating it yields CASSPNGGGSAFF.

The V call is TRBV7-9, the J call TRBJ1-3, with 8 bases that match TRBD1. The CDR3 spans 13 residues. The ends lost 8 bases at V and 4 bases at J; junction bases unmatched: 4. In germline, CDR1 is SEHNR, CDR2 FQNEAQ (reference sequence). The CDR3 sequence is CASGQGEGNTIYF. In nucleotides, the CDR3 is TGTGCCAGCGGACAGGGAGAAGGAAACACCATATATTTT.

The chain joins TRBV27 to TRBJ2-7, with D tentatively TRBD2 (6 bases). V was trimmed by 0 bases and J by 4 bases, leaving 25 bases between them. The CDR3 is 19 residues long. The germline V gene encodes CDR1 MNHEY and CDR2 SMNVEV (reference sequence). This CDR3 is CASSLSLGVRDSKSYEQYF. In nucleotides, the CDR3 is TGTGCCAGCAGTTTATCCTTGGGGGTAAGGGACTCAAAAAGTTACGAGCAGTACTTC.

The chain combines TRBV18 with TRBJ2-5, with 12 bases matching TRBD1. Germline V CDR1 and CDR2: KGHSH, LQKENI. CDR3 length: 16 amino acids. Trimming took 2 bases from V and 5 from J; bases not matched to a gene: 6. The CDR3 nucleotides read TGTGCCAGCTCACCAGGAACCGGGACAGGGGGCGAGACCCAGTACTTC. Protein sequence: CASSPGTGTGGETQYF.

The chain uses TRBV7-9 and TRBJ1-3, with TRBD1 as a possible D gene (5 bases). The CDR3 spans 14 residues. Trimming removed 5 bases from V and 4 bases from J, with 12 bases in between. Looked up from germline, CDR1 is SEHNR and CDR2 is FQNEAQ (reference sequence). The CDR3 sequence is CASSPQGGGNTIYF. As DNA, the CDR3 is TGTGCCAGCAGCCCTCAGGGTGGGGGAAACACCATATATTTT.

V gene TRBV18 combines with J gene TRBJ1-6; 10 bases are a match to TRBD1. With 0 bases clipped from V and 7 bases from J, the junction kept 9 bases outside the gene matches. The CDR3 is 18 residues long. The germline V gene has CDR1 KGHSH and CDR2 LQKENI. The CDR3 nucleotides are TGTGCCAGCTCACCACCGAATCGGGACAGGGGTAACAATTCACCCCTCCACTTT. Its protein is CASSPPNRDRGNNSPLHF.

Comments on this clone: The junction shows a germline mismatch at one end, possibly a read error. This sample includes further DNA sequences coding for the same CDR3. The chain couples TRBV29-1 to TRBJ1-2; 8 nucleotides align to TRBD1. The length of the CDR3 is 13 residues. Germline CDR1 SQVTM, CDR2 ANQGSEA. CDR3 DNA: TGCAGCGTAGAAGGACAGGGAACCTATGGCTACACCTTC. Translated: CSVEGQGTYGYTF.

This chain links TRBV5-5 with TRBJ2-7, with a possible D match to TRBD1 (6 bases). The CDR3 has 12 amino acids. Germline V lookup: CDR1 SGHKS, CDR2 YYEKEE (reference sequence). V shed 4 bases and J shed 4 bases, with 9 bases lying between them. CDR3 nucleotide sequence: TGTGCCAGCAGCCCCCAGGGGTACGAGCAGTACTTC. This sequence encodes CASSPQGYEQYF.

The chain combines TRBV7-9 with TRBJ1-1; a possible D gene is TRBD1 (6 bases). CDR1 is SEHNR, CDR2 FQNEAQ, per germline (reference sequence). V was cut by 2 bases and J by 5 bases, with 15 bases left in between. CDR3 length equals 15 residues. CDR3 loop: CASSLYLQGWTEAFF. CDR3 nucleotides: TGTGCCAGCAGCTTATACCTACAGGGATGGACTGAAGCTTTCTTT.

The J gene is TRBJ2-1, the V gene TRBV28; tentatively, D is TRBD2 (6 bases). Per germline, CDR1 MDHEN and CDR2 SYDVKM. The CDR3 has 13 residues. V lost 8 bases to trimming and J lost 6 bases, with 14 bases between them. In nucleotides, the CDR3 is TGTGCCAGCCTCAGTTGGGGGGTCAATGAGCAGTTCTTC. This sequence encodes CASLSWGVNEQFF.